This T cell receptor beta chain emerged from a study of blood T cell repertoires in COVID-19. On the study more broadly: Spain, Italy and the United States supplied samples that represented acute and convalescent COVID-19.

The CDR3 totals 18 residues. Trimming took 5 bases from V and 0 from J; bases not matched to a gene: 12. Germline V CDR1 and CDR2: SGHVS, FNYEAQ. Researchers sorted participants into cohorts using their self-reported clinical history. Only in-frame clones appear in the TCRdb table, and some are missing; sequencing was by immunoSEQ multiplex PCR. The table records 160,000 or so clones, more than 70% of them present only once. This TCR was recovered from a man in his forties who had recovered from COVID-19. Sequenced: PBMCs or T cells enriched from blood (not recorded which). The chain recombines TRBV7-6 with TRBJ1-5; 8 nucleotides agree with TRBD1. The CDR3 nucleotides are TGTGCCAGCAGCCCCGCTGGGACAGGAGTTTATAGCAATCAGCCCCAGCATTTT. Its translation: CASSPAGTGVYSNQPQHF.